The T cell receptor (beta chain) under discussion was sequenced for a study of OX40 agonist ivuxolimab in advanced cancers. Study details: With a range of roughly 20 to 90, age averaged roughly 60 years, and 70% to 85% were male.

Generated by immunoSEQ multiplex PCR, the TCRdb table keeps only in-frame clones and is missing some. The repertoire holds over 80,000 clones, 90% to 95% seen once, with 0.4% to 0.55% in the top ten. Sample: CD4+ or CD8+ T cells sorted from blood, taken in a trial of the OX40 agonist ivuxolimab. The source of this sequence is an adult with an advanced solid tumor such as melanoma, head and neck, liver or kidney cancer.

The CDR3 sequence: CATSSNRDRPYEQYF. In DNA, the CDR3 is TGTGCCACCAGCAGTAACCGGGACCGACCCTACGAGCAGTACTTC. J is TRBJ2-7 and V is TRBV15; D assignment may be TRBD1 or TRBD2 (5 bases each). Deletions cut 3 bases from V and 2 bases from J, with 14 bases between. CDR3 size: 15 residues. Germline CDR1 LNHNV, CDR2 YYDKDF (reference sequence).